These T cell receptor beta chains were read from a single sample in a study of blood T cell repertoires in COVID-19. The repertoire was sequenced with immunoSEQ multiplex PCR; TCRdb's copy has only in-frame clones and lacks some. The sample contains 200,000 to 250,000 clones, around 84% of which appear only once. Sequenced material: peripheral blood. The receptor source for this set is a young man with active or convalescent COVID-19. The CDR3 runs from the conserved cysteine through the conserved F or W. The D gene is left open where the match is weak. Some rows mark clone size as missing; the rest say once, few, many or name a class of expanded clone.

>TRBV7-3|-|TRBJ2-4|-
TGTGCCAGCAGCTTGGAGAGAACCAAAAACATTCAGTACTTC
CASSLERTKNIQYF
>TRBV13|-|TRBJ2-7|-
TGTGCCAGCAGCGCCCTCAGTAGCGCGGAGGAGCAGTACTTC
CASSALSSAEEQYF
>TRBV27|few|TRBJ1-6|-
TGTGCCAGCAGTTTAAATGGCCAGAACTCACCCCTCCACTTT
CASSLNGQNSPLHF
>TRBV19|-|TRBJ1-1|-
TGTGCCAGTAGTATAAGGAGGGACACTGAAGCTTTCTTT
CASSIRRDTEAFF
>TRBV3-1/TRBV3-2|-|TRBJ2-1|TRBD2
TGTGCCAGCAGCCAAGATTGGGGGGGGGCCTACAATGAGCAGTTCTTC
CASSQDWGGAYNEQFF
>TRBV28|-|TRBJ1-1|-
TGTGCCAGCAGTTTCGCGGGCTGGAACACTGAAGCTTTCTTT
CASSFAGWNTEAFF
>TRBV3-1/TRBV3-2|once|TRBJ1-4|-
TGTGCCAGCAGCCAATCCCTCGGAAAACTGTTTTTT
CASSQSLGKLFF
>TRBV28|-|TRBJ2-1|TRBD1
TGTGCCAGCAGCCTTACCGGGACAGCTTGGGCGACAGGGCAGTTCTTC
CASSLTGTAWATGQFF
>TRBV13|-|TRBJ1-3|TRBD1
TGTGCCAGCAGCTTACGATCGAGGACAGGGGACCTCCCTGGAAACACCATATATTTT
CASSLRSRTGDLPGNTIYF
>TRBV15|-|TRBJ1-2|-
TGTGCCACCTCAAATGCAGGGCCTGGCTACACCTTC
CATSNAGPGYTF
>TRBV6-2/TRBV6-3|-|TRBJ2-5|TRBD1
TGTGCCAGCAGTTACATACAGGGGTCTGTAGTGACCCAGTACTTC
CASSYIQGSVVTQYF
>TRBV9|-|TRBJ2-4|-
TGTGCCAGCAGCAATGACGGACTAGCCAAAAACATTCAGTACTTC
CASSNDGLAKNIQYF
>TRBV7-9|few|TRBJ2-7|-
TGTGCCAGCAGCCTGGGCCCCGGGGGCTACGAGCAGTACTTC
CASSLGPGGYEQYF
>TRBV5-8|-|TRBJ1-1|TRBD1
TGTGCCAGGGCGACAGGGATGAACACTGAAGCTTTCTTT
CARATGMNTEAFF
>TRBV29-1|-|TRBJ1-4|TRBD1
TGCAGCGCCGGGACAGGGAATCGCGAAAAACTGTTTTTT
CSAGTGNREKLFF
>TRBV7-2|-|TRBJ1-5|-
TGTGCCAGCGGAGATAGCAATCAGCCCCAGCATTTT
CASGDSNQPQHF
>TRBV3-1/TRBV3-2|-|TRBJ2-4|TRBD2
TGTGCCAGCAGCCAGGGGACTAGTGGGGCCAAAAACATTCAGTACTTC
CASSQGTSGAKNIQYF
>TRBV7-6|-|TRBJ1-2|-
TGTGCCAGCAGCTTACTGCCCTTAACGGGTGGCTATGGCTACACCTTC
CASSLLPLTGGYGYTF
>TRBV5-6|-|TRBJ2-7|-
TGTGCCAGCAACCGCCCCACGAGCTACGAGCAGTACTTC
CASNRPTSYEQYF
>TRBV5-1|-|TRBJ2-3|TRBD2
TGCGCCAGCAGCTTGGGACTAGCAGCAGATACGCAGTATTTT
CASSLGLAADTQYF
>TRBV28|-|TRBJ2-1|TRBD2
TGTGCCAGCAGTTTATCGAGCGGGGGCCGGAATGAGCAGTTCTTC
CASSLSSGGRNEQFF
>TRBV28|-|TRBJ2-7|TRBD1
TGTGCCAGCAGTTCCGTATACAGGGGCCTGGGGAACGAGCAGTACTTC
CASSSVYRGLGNEQYF
>TRBV6-6|-|TRBJ2-5|TRBD2
TGTGCCAAGGCCCCGCCGGGACTAGGGGGGACCCAGTACTTC
CAKAPPGLGGTQYF
>TRBV30|-|TRBJ2-7|-
TGTGCCTGGGGTGGGCGCGAGCAGTACTTC
CAWGGREQYF
>TRBV5-1|-|TRBJ1-1|TRBD1
TGCGCCAGCAGCGCTTTCCCAGGGGGAGATAACACTGAAGCTTTCTTT
CASSAFPGGDNTEAFF
>TRBV5-1|-|TRBJ2-5|TRBD1
TGCGCCAGCAGCTACCTTTCAGGGGGCATAGAGACCCAGTACTTC
CASSYLSGGIETQYF
>TRBV7-3|few|TRBJ2-7|-
TGTGCCAGCAGCACTTCCGGGACTTTCTCTTCCCACGAGCAGTACTTC
CASSTSGTFSSHEQYF
>TRBV4-2|-|TRBJ2-3|-
TGTGCCAGCAGCCTCAGACTCGCAGATACGCAGTATTTT
CASSLRLADTQYF
>TRBV5-1|-|TRBJ2-7|-
TGCGCCAGCAGCTCCACCTACGAGCAGTACTTC
CASSSTYEQYF
>TRBV5-1|-|TRBJ2-3|TRBD2
TGCGCCAGCAGCTTGGCCGGGGGGGCCTCATCAGATACGCAGTATTTT
CASSLAGGASSDTQYF
>TRBV27|-|TRBJ1-1|-
TGTGCCAGCAGTTTAAGGGCTGCGGGGGCAAGGGGTGAAGCTTTCTTT
CASSLRAAGARGEAFF
>TRBV25-1|-|TRBJ2-3|-
TGTGCCAGCAGTGCCTGGGGCGGTCGAACAGATACGCAGTATTTT
CASSAWGGRTDTQYF
>TRBV4-1|-|TRBJ2-7|-
TGCGCCAGCAGCCAAGTTCCAGGGAACTACGAGCAGTACTTC
CASSQVPGNYEQYF
>TRBV7-8|few|TRBJ1-4|-
TGTGCCAGCAGCTTAGAGGGGCAGGTTTCGGAAAAACTGTTTTTT
CASSLEGQVSEKLFF
>TRBV6-4|-|TRBJ2-2|-
TGTGCCAGCCGGACAATAGCGAACACCGGGGAGCTGTTTTTT
CASRTIANTGELFF
>TRBV6-6|-|TRBJ1-2|-
TGTGCCAGCAGTCCGACAGGAAACGGCTACACCTTC
CASSPTGNGYTF
>TRBV5-1|-|TRBJ2-3|-
TGCGCCAGCAGCTTGGGGAGGGGTGGGGCAGATACGCAGTATTTT
CASSLGRGGADTQYF
>TRBV27|-|TRBJ1-4|TRBD1
TGTGCCAGCAGCCTGGACAGGGGAGGTGAAAAACTGTTTTTT
CASSLDRGGEKLFF
>TRBV6-5|-|TRBJ2-1|-
TGTGCCAGCAGGCCTGGGGGAGGACATGAGCAGTTCTTC
CASRPGGGHEQFF
>TRBV28|-|TRBJ1-6|-
TGTGCCAGCAGTCCGCGGGGCAGGAAAAATTCACCCCTCCACTTT
CASSPRGRKNSPLHF
>TRBV28|-|TRBJ1-5|-
TGTGCCAGCGGCTCCGGGGGGGGCATGGGTCAGCCCCAGCATTTT
CASGSGGGMGQPQHF
>TRBV7-2|-|TRBJ2-5|-
TGTGCCAGCAGCTTAGCTCTAGCGCGCCAAGAGACCCAGTACTTC
CASSLALARQETQYF
>TRBV19|-|TRBJ1-4|-
TGTGCCAGTGGGGGCGGACAACGCTCAACTAATGAAAAACTGTTTTTT
CASGGGQRSTNEKLFF
>TRBV7-9|-|TRBJ2-1|-
TGTGCCAGCAGCTCAGACAGGAGCTCCTACAATGAGCAGTTCTTC
CASSSDRSSYNEQFF
>TRBV18|-|TRBJ1-1|TRBD1
TGTGCCAGCTCACCAACTCTTACAGGGGGCACTGAAGCTTTCTTT
CASSPTLTGGTEAFF
>TRBV28|-|TRBJ2-2|-
TGTGCCAGCAGTTTACACACGTCAGAGGCCGGGGAGCTGTTTTTT
CASSLHTSEAGELFF
>TRBV5-6|-|TRBJ2-1|TRBD2
TGTGCCAGCAGCTTGGGAGTAAGAGGCGGGGGTTACAATGAGCAGTTCTTC
CASSLGVRGGGYNEQFF
>TRBV9|few|TRBJ2-2|-
TGTGCCAGCAGCGTAGGGGGTCAGGGATCCCCGGGCACCGGGGAGCTGTTTTTT
CASSVGGQGSPGTGELFF
>TRBV12-3/TRBV12-4|-|TRBJ2-3|-
TGTGCCAGCAACCTAAGTCCAGATACGCAGTATTTT
CASNLSPDTQYF
>TRBV9|-|TRBJ1-1|-
TGTGCCAGCAGCGTAGTTGGGACTGCTGGTGAAGCTTTCTTT
CASSVVGTAGEAFF
>TRBV27|-|TRBJ1-6|-
TGTGCCAGCAGTTTGACAGGACATAATTCACCCCTCCACTTT
CASSLTGHNSPLHF
>TRBV11-2|-|TRBJ1-2|-
TGTGCCAGCAGCTTACAAAACTATGGCTACACCTTC
CASSLQNYGYTF
>TRBV30|-|TRBJ1-5|TRBD1
TGTGCCTGGAGCCGGACAGGGGGCGATCAGCCCCAGCATTTT
CAWSRTGGDQPQHF
>TRBV9|-|TRBJ2-5|TRBD2
TGTGCCAGCAGCATGCCTAGCGGGGGGGGCGGAGAGACCCAGTACTTC
CASSMPSGGGGETQYF
>TRBV15|-|TRBJ1-4|-
TGTGCCACCAGCAGAGGTGGGCAGGAAGATGAAAAACTGTTTTTT
CATSRGGQEDEKLFF
>TRBV4-2|few|TRBJ2-3|TRBD2
TGTGCCAGCAGCCACGTAATTCAAGTGACTAGCTCTGAGCAGTATTTT
CASSHVIQVTSSEQYF
>TRBV28|-|TRBJ1-4|-
TGTGCCAGCAGTTTGTCAGGGGAGAATGAAAAACTGTTTTTT
CASSLSGENEKLFF
>TRBV25-1|-|TRBJ2-5|-
TGTGCCAGCAGTGCACGGCGGGGACTCCAAGAGACCCAGTACTTC
CASSARRGLQETQYF
>TRBV28|once|TRBJ1-1|TRBD1
TGTGCCAGCAGTTTGGGACAGGGGTGGACTGAAGCTTTCTTT
CASSLGQGWTEAFF
>TRBV3-1/TRBV3-2|-|TRBJ1-2|-
TGTGCCAACAACCGGGGACATGCTAAACAAGGCTACACCTTC
CANNRGHAKQGYTF